A selection of T cell receptor beta chains follows, all from one sample in a study of shared clonotypes between healthy human individuals. The protocol was immunoSEQ multiplex PCR, while the TCRdb copy is restricted to in-frame clones and leaves out a portion. Of around 2.5 million clones detected, roughly 93% appear once; the ten largest clones hold 0.36%. Sequences were obtained from naive CD4+ T cells from PBMCs. The source of these receptors is a man younger than 35 in good health. Some clones in this sample may be carry-over from other donors' samples. Both conserved end residues are part of each CDR3. A D gene is named only where the DNA matches it firmly. Some rows have no size entry. The others give once, few or many, or a class for an expanded clone.

j_call d_call clone_size v_call cdr3_aa cdr3_nt
TRBJ2-1 - once TRBV6-4 CASSGGSSYNEQFF TGTGCCAGCAGTGGGGGTAGCTCCTACAATGAGCAGTTCTTC
TRBJ2-7 TRBD1 - TRBV2 CASRGRTGVFEQYF TGTGCCAGCAGGGGCAGGACAGGGGTCTTCGAGCAGTACTTC
TRBJ1-2 - - TRBV2 CASSEDASTF TGTGCCAGCAGTGAAGACGCCAGTACCTTC
TRBJ2-6 - - TRBV7-2 CASSDRTPGPGAF TGTGCCAGCAGCGATAGGACGCCGGGACCTGGTGCTTTC
TRBJ1-5 - - TRBV19 CASSSPWGPKYSNQPQHF TGTGCCAGTAGTAGTCCGTGGGGGCCCAAATATAGCAATCAGCCCCAGCATTTT
TRBJ2-7 - - TRBV27 CASSPTGRSFYEQYF TGTGCCAGCAGTCCGACGGGGCGAAGCTTCTACGAGCAGTACTTC
TRBJ1-1 - - TRBV4-1 CASSQDSFSDTEAFF TGCGCCAGCAGCCAAGACAGTTTCTCGGACACTGAAGCTTTCTTT
TRBJ2-5 - - TRBV9 CASSLGGGGETQYF TGTGCCAGCAGTTTAGGAGGGGGAGGAGAGACCCAGTACTTC
TRBJ2-4 - - TRBV27 CASSSGSAKNIQYF TGTGCCAGCAGCTCGGGCTCCGCCAAAAACATTCAGTACTTC
TRBJ2-2 - once TRBV4-2 CASSPNPTGELFF TGTGCCAGCAGCCCAAACCCCACCGGGGAGCTGTTTTTT
TRBJ2-3 TRBD2 few TRBV5-1 CASSPGLAGGDTQYF TGCGCCAGCAGCCCGGGACTAGCGGGAGGAGATACGCAGTATTTT
TRBJ2-5 - - TRBV28 CASSLGGALEETQYF TGTGCCAGCAGTTTGGGGGGGGCGCTGGAAGAGACCCAGTACTTC
TRBJ1-1 - few TRBV7-2 CASSLLRVSTEAFF TGTGCCAGCAGCTTATTGAGGGTAAGCACTGAAGCTTTCTTT
TRBJ2-2 TRBD2 - TRBV19 CASTRTSGRYIGELFF TGTGCCAGTACCCGGACTAGCGGGAGATATATCGGGGAGCTGTTTTTT
TRBJ2-7 - - TRBV7-8 CASSTGESSYEQYF TGTGCCAGCAGCACGGGCGAAAGCTCCTACGAGCAGTACTTC
TRBJ1-3 - - TRBV6-5 CASSYRSVSSGNTIYF TGTGCCAGCAGTTATAGGAGCGTGTCCTCTGGAAACACCATATATTTT
TRBJ2-7 - - TRBV5-1 CASSLAGRPYEQYF TGCGCCAGCAGCTTGGCTGGACGTCCCTACGAGCAGTACTTC
TRBJ1-2 TRBD1 - TRBV27 CASSSRQGGLGDGYTF TGTGCCAGCAGTTCTCGACAGGGCGGGCTTGGGGATGGCTACACCTTC
TRBJ1-1 - - TRBV19 CASISRGLNTEAFF TGTGCCAGTATCTCGCGGGGCTTGAACACTGAAGCTTTCTTT
TRBJ2-5 - - TRBV7-2 CASSLGGTQETQYF TGTGCCAGCAGCTTGGGCGGAACCCAAGAGACCCAGTACTTC
TRBJ1-4 - - TRBV14 CASSRSPGSLEEKLFF TGTGCCAGCAGCCGGAGTCCAGGGAGTTTAGAAGAAAAACTGTTTTTT
TRBJ1-1 - - TRBV27 CASSGRTGSEAFF TGTGCCAGCAGTGGCCGAACAGGGTCTGAAGCTTTCTTT
TRBJ2-3 TRBD1 - TRBV28 CASGDRDRGTDTQYF TGTGCCAGCGGAGACCGGGACAGGGGCACAGATACGCAGTATTTT
TRBJ2-7 TRBD1 - TRBV5-4 CASSLRQGAQEQYF TGTGCCAGCAGCTTGCGACAGGGGGCTCAGGAGCAGTACTTC
TRBJ2-7 TRBD2 - TRBV7-9 CASSLGRLAGNEQYF TGTGCCAGCAGCTTAGGAAGACTAGCTGGCAACGAGCAGTACTTC
TRBJ2-7 TRBD1 - TRBV2 CASSEDAGTGSF TGTGCCAGCAGTGAAGATGCGGGGACAGGATCCTTC
TRBJ1-3 - - TRBV5-4 CASSSPGTTGNTIYF TGTGCCAGCAGCTCGCCCGGGACAACAGGAAACACCATATATTTT
TRBJ2-1 - - TRBV2 CASSQPTNEQFF TGTGCCAGCAGTCAGCCCACAAATGAGCAGTTCTTC
TRBJ2-7 - - TRBV4-1 CASSQDRSTYEQYF TGCGCCAGCAGCCAAGATAGGTCCACCTACGAGCAGTACTTC
TRBJ2-1 TRBD2 - TRBV7-9 CASSLGLADNEQFF TGTGCCAGCAGCTTAGGCCTAGCGGACAATGAGCAGTTCTTC
TRBJ1-5 TRBD1 - TRBV15 CATSRGTGDNQPQHF TGTGCCACCAGCAGGGGGACAGGGGATAATCAGCCCCAGCATTTT